In this sample, the clone carrying this TCR beta chain is medium-sized. These data originate in a study of blood T cell repertoires in COVID-19. Study in general: Samples representing acute and convalescent COVID-19 were sourced from the United States, Italy and Spain.

The CDR3 covers 16 residues. V gave up 3 bases and J gave up 7 bases; unmatched junction bases: 11. CDR1 and CDR2 from the germline V gene are LGHNA and YNFKEQ. Some clones are missing from TCRdb's copy, which holds only in-frame ones; the method was immunoSEQ multiplex PCR. The sample lists 9,500 to 15,000 clones, 75% to 90% occurring once. This chain joins TRBV4-2 and TRBJ2-2; 7 bases fit TRBD1. Sequencing input: peripheral blood. The sequence came from a human donor in a cohort sampled during active COVID-19. The CDR3 spells CASSHQTGNGGGELFF. The CDR3 nucleotides read TGTGCCAGCAGCCACCAGACAGGGAATGGTGGCGGGGAGCTGTTTTTT.